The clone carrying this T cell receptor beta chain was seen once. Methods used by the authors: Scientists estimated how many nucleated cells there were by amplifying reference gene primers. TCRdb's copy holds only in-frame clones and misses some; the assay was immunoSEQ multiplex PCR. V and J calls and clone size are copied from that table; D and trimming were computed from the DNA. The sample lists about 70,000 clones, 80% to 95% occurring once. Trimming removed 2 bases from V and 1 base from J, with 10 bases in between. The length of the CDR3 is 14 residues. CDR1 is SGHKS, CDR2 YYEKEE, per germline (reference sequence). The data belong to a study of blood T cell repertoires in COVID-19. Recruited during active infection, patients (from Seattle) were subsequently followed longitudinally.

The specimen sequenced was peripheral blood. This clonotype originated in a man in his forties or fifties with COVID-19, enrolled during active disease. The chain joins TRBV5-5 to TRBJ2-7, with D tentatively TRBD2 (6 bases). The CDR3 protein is CASSLVGRSYEQYV. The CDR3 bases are TGTGCCAGCAGCTTAGTGGGGAGGTCCTACGAGCAGTACGTC.